The text below deals with one TCR beta chain. The V gene's germline CDR1 is MDHEN and CDR2 SYDVKM. The CDR3 totals 12 residues. Trimming took 5 bases from V and 12 from J; bases not matched to a gene: 9. The treatment here: around 19 received Ad26.COV2.S at low or high dose, single or two shots; roughly 5 received placebo; per-sample allocation not given. On day 63 after the first injection, vaccine and placebo recipients gave samples. The data were produced by immunoSEQ multiplex PCR, yet TCRdb's version contains in-frame clones alone and is incomplete. This sample has about 400,000 clones; over 75% occur once, and the top ten carry around 1.8%. These data belong to a study of Ad26.COV2.S vaccination and SARS-CoV-2 variants.

Sequenced here: peripheral blood, sampled in a trial of Ad26.COV2.S vaccine versus placebo. This chain joins TRBV28 and TRBJ2-7; 8 bases are a match to TRBD1. The sequence was collected from a person aged 18-60 years who received the Ad26.COV2.S COVID-19 vaccine or a placebo. CDR3 sequence: CASSAPQGARYF. The CDR3 DNA sequence: TGTGCCAGCAGTGCACCTCAGGGGGCTCGGTACTTC.